This T cell receptor (beta chain) originates from a study of blood T cell repertoires in COVID-19. Authors' data handling: Estimates of nucleated cell counts were drawn from the amplification of reference gene primers. The protocol was immunoSEQ multiplex PCR, while the TCRdb copy is restricted to in-frame clones and leaves out a portion. That table furnishes V, J and clone size, whereas the DNA furnished D and trimming. The table lists some 110,000 clones, over 80% of them singletons. Grouping used clinical history reported by participants in a survey and questionnaire. From germline, CDR1 is SGHNT and CDR2 YENEEA. The ends were cut back, 1 base at V and 3 bases at J, with 5 bases in the middle. CDR3 size: 13 residues.

The sequence derives from a woman in her twenties or thirties who had recovered from COVID-19. This chain uses TRBV11-3 with TRBJ2-3; the D is unclear. Specimen: PBMCs or T cells enriched from blood (not recorded which). The CDR3: CASSLGRTDTQYF. CDR3 bases: TGTGCCAGCAGCTTAGGGCGGACAGATACGCAGTATTTT.